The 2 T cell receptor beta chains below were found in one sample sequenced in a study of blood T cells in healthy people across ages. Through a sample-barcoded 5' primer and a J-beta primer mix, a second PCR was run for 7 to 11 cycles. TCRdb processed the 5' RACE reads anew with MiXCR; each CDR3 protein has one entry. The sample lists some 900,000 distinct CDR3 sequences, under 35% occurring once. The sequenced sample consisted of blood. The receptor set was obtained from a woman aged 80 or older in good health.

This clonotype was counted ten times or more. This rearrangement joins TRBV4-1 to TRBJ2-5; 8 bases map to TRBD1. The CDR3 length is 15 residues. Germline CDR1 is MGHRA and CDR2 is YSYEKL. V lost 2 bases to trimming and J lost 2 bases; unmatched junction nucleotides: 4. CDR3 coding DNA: TGCGCCAGCAGCCAAAGGGACAGGCCACAAGAGACCCAGTACTTC. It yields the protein CASSQRDRPQETQYF.

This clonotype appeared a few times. The CDR3 sequence: CASSPKAPGELFF. The CDR3 DNA follows: TGTGCCAGCAGCCCGAAGGCTCCCGGGGAGCTGTTTTTT. The V and J genes are TRBV7-9 and TRBJ2-2; D uncertain. The CDR3 covers 13 residues. V dropped 5 bases and J dropped 6 bases, with 10 bases sitting between them. CDR1 is SEHNR and CDR2 is FQNEAQ in the germline V gene (reference sequence). Complete variable domain (other parts from reference TRBV7-9 and TRBJ2-2): DTGVSQNPRHKITKRGQNVTFRCDPISEHNRLYWYRQTLGQGPEFLTYFQNEAQLEKSRLLSDRFSAERPKGSFSTLEIQRTEQGDSAMYLCASSPKAPGELFFGEGSRLTVL.